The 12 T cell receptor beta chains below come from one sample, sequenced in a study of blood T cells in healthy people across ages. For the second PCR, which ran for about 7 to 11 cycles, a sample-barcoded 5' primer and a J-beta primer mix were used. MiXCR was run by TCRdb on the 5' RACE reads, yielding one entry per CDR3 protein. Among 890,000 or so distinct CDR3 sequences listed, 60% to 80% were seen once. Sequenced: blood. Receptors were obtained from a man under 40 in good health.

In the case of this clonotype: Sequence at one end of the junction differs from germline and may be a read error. The CDR3: CAIVGNSGTNVLTF. For the CDR3, the DNA is TGTGCCATCGTGGGGAACTCTGGGACCAACGTCCTGACTTTC. This chain uses TRBV10-3 with TRBJ2-6; D gene ambiguous. Germline CDR1 and CDR2: ENHRY and SYGVKD. The CDR3 length is 14 residues.

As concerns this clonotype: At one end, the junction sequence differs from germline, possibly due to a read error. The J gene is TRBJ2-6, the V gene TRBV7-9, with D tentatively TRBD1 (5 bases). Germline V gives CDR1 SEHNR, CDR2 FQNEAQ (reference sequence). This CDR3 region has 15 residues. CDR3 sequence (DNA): TGTGACAGCAGCCCCCGCAGGGCTGGGGCCAACGTCCTGACTTTC. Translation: CDSSPRRAGANVLTF.

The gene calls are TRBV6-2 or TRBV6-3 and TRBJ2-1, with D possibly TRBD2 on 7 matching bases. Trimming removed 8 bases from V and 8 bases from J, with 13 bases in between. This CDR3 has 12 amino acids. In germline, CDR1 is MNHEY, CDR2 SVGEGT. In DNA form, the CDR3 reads TGTGCCAGCGGCCAAGGGGGGGATGAGCAGTTCTTC. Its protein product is CASGQGGDEQFF.

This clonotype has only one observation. In DNA, the CDR3 is TGCAGTGCCAACCCCGGACAGGGGGCTCAAGAGACCCAGTACTTC. Its translation is CSANPGQGAQETQYF. The V call is TRBV20-1, the J call TRBJ2-5, with TRBD1 matching 11 bases. The CDR3 spans 15 residues. CDR1 and CDR2 from the germline V gene are DFQATT and SNEGSKA (reference sequence). The V and J ends lost 6 bases and 2 bases, in that order; junction bases with no gene match: 8.

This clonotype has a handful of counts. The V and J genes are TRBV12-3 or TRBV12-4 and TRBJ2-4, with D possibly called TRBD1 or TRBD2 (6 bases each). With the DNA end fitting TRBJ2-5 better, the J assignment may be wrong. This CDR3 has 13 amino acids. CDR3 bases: TGTGCCAGCAACATTGGGGGGCGCGAGACCCAGTACTTC. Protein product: CASNIGGRETQYF.

Here the CDR3 DNA reads TGTGCCAGCAGCTTAGAACAGCTCCACTTCGTCAATGAGCAGTTCTTC. Translating gives CASSLEQLHFVNEQFF. This rearrangement joins TRBV11-2 to TRBJ2-1; no reliable D call. Trimming removed 0 bases from V and 6 bases from J, with 15 bases in between. This CDR3 has 16 residues. Germline CDR1 SGHAT, CDR2 FQNNGV.

The CDR3 here is CASSLRGPTYGYTF. In nucleotides, the CDR3 is TGTGCCAGCAGCCTCCGAGGTCCCACCTATGGCTACACCTTC. J is TRBJ1-2 and V is TRBV6-2 or TRBV6-3; unclear D gene. The V end was cut by 6 bases, the J end by 4 bases, with 15 bases between. CDR3 length equals 14 residues. Per germline, CDR1 MNHEY and CDR2 SVGEGT.

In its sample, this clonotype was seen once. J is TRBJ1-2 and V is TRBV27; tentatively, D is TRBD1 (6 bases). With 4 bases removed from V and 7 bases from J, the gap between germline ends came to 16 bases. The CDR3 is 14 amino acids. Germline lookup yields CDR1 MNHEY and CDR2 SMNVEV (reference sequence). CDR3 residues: CASSSSGGASGYTF. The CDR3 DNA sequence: TGTGCCAGCAGTTCTTCCGGGGGGGCTAGTGGCTACACCTTC.

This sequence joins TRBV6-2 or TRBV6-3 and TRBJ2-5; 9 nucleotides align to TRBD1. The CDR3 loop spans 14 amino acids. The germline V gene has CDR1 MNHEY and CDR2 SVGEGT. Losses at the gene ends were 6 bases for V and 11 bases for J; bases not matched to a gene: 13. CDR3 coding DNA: TGTGCCAGCAGCTCGGGACAGGGAGTTTGGGAGCAGTACTTC. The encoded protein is CASSSGQGVWEQYF.

CDR3 in DNA: TGTGCCACCAGCCTGCCGGGACAGTACTACGAGCAGTACTTC. Translated, it gives CATSLPGQYYEQYF. The gene calls are TRBV15 and TRBJ2-7; TRBD1 aligns across 7 bases. The germline V gene has CDR1 LNHNV and CDR2 YYDKDF (reference sequence). The CDR3 is made up of 14 amino acids. The V gene end was trimmed by 5 bases and the J gene end by 3 bases; junction bases not matched to a gene: 7.

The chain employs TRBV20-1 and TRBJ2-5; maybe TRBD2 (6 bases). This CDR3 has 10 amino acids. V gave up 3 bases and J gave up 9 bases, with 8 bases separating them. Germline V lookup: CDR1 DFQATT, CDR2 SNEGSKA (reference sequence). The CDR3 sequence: CSASPGAQYF. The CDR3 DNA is TGCAGTGCTAGCCCGGGAGCCCAGTACTTC.

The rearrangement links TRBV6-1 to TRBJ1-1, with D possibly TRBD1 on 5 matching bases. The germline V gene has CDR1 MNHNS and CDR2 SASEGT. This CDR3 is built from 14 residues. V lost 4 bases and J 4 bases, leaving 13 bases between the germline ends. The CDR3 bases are TGTGCCAGCAGTGTCGGGGGATTGACCACTGAAGCTTTCTTT. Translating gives CASSVGGLTTEAFF.